Below are 9 T cell receptor beta chains sequenced from a single sample in a study of identical twins. One entry per CDR3 protein, called by TCRdb with MiXCR from the 5' RACE reads. Among 350,000 to 500,000 distinct CDR3 sequences listed, around 20% were seen once. The sequencing sample was made of naive T cells sorted from blood. All receptors derive from a man aged 50-60 years in good health.

The rearrangement joins TRBV19 to TRBJ1-5; tentatively, D is TRBD1 (6 bases). The CDR3 is 13 amino acids. The ends were cut back, 7 bases at V and 6 bases at J, with 13 bases in the middle. Germline V CDR1 and CDR2: LNHDA, SQIVND (reference sequence). CDR3 DNA sequence: TGTGCCAGTAATATGGGGGCCGGTCAGCCCCAGCATTTT. It codes for CASNMGAGQPQHF. The full variable domain, completed using reference TRBV19 and TRBJ1-5, is DGGITQSPKYLFRKEGQNVTLSCEQNLNHDAMYWYRQDPGQGLRLIYYSQIVNDFQKGDIAEGYSVSREKKESFPLTVTSAQKNPTAFYLCASNMGAGQPQHFGDGTRLSIL.

This clonotype was counted between two and nine times. The genes are TRBV5-1 and TRBJ2-7, with D uncertain. The germline gives CDR1 SGHRS, CDR2 YFSETQ. This CDR3 is built from 15 residues. V was pared by 0 bases and J by 2 bases, with 12 bases between. CDR3 residues: CASSLDPLGTYEQYF. The DNA for the CDR3 is TGCGCCAGCAGCTTGGACCCACTGGGTACCTACGAGCAGTACTTC.

This clonotype has just a few counts. V and J are TRBV10-3 and TRBJ2-7, with 7 bases identical to TRBD1. Germline lookup yields CDR1 ENHRY and CDR2 SYGVKD. After removal of 3 bases from V and 3 bases from J, the junction contained 5 bases not matched to a gene. This CDR3 has 14 residues. CDR3 region: CAISDRGQGYEQYF. The CDR3 DNA sequence: TGTGCCATCAGTGATAGGGGGCAGGGCTACGAGCAGTACTTC.

This clonotype was counted many times. The rearrangement joins TRBV20-1 to TRBJ2-1; TRBD1 agrees at 8 bases. V shed 0 bases, J shed 9 bases, and the junction held 7 bases outside the gene matches. The CDR3 consists of 14 residues. The germline V gene encodes CDR1 DFQATT and CDR2 SNEGSKA (reference sequence). CDR3 bases: TGCAGTGCTAGAGATGGGACAGGTAACCCTGAGCAGTTCTTC. This codes for CSARDGTGNPEQFF.

This chain connects TRBV6-2 or TRBV6-3 to TRBJ2-3; possibly TRBD2 for D (6 bases). The CDR3 is 13 amino acids. CDR1 and CDR2 from the germline V gene are MNHEY and SVGEGT. Trimming took off 0 bases at V and 6 bases at J, with 7 bases between the two ends. CDR3 sequence (DNA): TGTGCCAGCAGTTACTCGGGACTCGATACGCAGTATTTT. Translation: CASSYSGLDTQYF.

This clonotype showed up many times. The chain uses TRBV7-8 and TRBJ2-7; TRBD2 matches at 7 bases. This CDR3 spans 16 amino acids. Germline trimming cut 5 bases from V and 3 bases from J; bases unmatched to any gene: 13. Germline CDR1 SGHVS, CDR2 FQNEAQ. CDR3 sequence reads: CASSRPQWSGNYEQYF. In DNA, the CDR3 is TGTGCCAGCAGCCGACCACAGTGGAGCGGGAACTACGAGCAGTACTTC.

The CDR3 protein is CASSPETGATGELFF. CDR3 nucleotides: TGTGCCAGCAGTCCAGAGACAGGGGCCACCGGGGAGCTGTTTTTT. V is TRBV12-3 or TRBV12-4 and J is TRBJ2-2; TRBD1 matches 8 bases. V shed 5 bases and J 4 bases; nucleotides not matched to a gene: 6. The CDR3 length is 15 residues.

This clonotype was seen at least ten times. The chain employs TRBV5-1 and TRBJ2-7; no clear D. The CDR3 covers 14 residues. Germline assignment: CDR1 SGHRS and CDR2 YFSETQ. The V gene lost 5 bases and the J gene lost 4 bases, with 16 bases spanning the gap. CDR3 sequence: CASRVRPQIYEQYF. CDR3 nucleotide sequence: TGCGCCAGCAGGGTACGACCTCAGATTTACGAGCAGTACTTC. Drawing the rest from reference TRBV5-1 and TRBJ2-7, the complete variable domain is KAGVTQTPRYLIKTRGQQVTLSCSPISGHRSVSWYQQTPGQGLQFLFEYFSETQRNKGNFPGRFSGRQFSNSRSEMNVSTLELGDSALYLCASRVRPQIYEQYFGPGTRLTVT.

This clonotype has only a few counts. Relative to the germline gene, one junction end is altered; a read error may explain this. The V call is TRBV12-3 or TRBV12-4, the J call TRBJ1-4; weak D call: TRBD1 (5 bases). The CDR3 consists of 13 residues. DNA of the CDR3: TGTGCCAGCAGTTTAAGGGACGGTGGGGCGGGAGTTTTT. The encoded protein is CASSLRDGGAGVF.